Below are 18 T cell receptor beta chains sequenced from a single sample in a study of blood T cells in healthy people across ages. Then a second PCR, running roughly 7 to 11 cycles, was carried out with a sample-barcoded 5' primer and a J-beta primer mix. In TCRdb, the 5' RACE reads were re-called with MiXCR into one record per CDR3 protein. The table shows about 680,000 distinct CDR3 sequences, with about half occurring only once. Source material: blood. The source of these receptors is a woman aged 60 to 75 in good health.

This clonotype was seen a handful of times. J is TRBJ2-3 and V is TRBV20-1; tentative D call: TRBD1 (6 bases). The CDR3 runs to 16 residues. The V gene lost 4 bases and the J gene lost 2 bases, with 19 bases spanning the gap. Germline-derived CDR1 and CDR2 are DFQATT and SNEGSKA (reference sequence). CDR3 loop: CSATPRRAGATDTQYF. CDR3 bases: TGCAGTGCTACCCCTCGACGAGCAGGGGCCACAGATACGCAGTATTTT.

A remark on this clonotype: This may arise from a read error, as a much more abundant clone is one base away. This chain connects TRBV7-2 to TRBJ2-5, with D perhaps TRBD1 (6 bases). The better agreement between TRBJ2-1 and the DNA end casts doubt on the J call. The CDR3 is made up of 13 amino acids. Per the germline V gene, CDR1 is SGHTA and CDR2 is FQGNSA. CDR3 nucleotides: TGTGCCAGCAGCTCCCAGGGGAGCGAGACCCAGTTCTTC. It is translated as CASSSQGSETQFF.

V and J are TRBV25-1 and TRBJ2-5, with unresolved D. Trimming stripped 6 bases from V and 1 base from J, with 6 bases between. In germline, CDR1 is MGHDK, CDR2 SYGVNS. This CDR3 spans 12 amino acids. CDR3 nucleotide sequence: TGTGCCAGCAGGCGCAGCCAAGAGACCCAGTACTTC. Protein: CASRRSQETQYF.

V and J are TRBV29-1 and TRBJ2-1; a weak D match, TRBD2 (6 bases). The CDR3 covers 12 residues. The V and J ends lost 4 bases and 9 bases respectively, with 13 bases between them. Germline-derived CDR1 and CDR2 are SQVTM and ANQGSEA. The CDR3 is CSVGPAGSEQFF. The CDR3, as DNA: TGCAGCGTTGGTCCAGCGGGCAGTGAGCAGTTCTTC.

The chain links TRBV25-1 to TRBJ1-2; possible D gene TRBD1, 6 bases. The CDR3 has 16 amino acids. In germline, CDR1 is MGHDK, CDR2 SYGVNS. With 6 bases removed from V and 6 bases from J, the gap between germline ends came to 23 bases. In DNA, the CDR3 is TGTGCCAGCAGCCCCCGCCTCGGGGGGGGCGAACATGGCTACACCTTC. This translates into CASSPRLGGGEHGYTF.

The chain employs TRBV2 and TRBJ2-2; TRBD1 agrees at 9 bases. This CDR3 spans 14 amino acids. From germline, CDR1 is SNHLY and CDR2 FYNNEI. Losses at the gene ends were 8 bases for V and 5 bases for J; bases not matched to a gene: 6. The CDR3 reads CASQGDRETGELFF. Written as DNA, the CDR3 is TGTGCCAGCCAGGGGGACAGGGAGACCGGGGAGCTGTTTTTT.

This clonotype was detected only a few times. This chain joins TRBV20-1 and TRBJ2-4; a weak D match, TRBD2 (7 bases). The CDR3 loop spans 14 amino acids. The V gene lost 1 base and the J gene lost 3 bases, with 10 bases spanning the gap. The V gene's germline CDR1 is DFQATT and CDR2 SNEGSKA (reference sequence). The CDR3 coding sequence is TGCAGTGCTAGAGGGGAGGGGGACAAAAACATTCAGTACTTC. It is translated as CSARGEGDKNIQYF.

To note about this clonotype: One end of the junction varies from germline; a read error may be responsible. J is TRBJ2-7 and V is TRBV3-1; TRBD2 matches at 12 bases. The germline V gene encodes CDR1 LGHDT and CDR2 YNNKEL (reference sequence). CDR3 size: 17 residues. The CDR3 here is CASSRHLAGGPEEIQYF. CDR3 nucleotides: TGTGCTAGCAGCCGCCACCTAGCGGGAGGGCCGGAGGAGATCCAGTACTTC.

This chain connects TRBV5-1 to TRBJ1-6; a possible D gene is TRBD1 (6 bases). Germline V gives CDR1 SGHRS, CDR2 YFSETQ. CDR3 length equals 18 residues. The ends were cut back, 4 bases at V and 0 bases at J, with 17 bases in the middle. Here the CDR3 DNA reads TGCGCCAGCAGCCTTGGACAGTCTTCGAGCTCCTATAATTCACCCCTCCACTTT. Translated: CASSLGQSSSSYNSPLHF.

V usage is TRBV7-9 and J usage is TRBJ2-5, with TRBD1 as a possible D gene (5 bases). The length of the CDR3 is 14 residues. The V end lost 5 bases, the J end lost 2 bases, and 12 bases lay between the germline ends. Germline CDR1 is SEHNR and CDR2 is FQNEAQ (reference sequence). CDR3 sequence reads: CASSPDIIQETQYF. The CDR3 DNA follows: TGTGCCAGCAGCCCGGACATCATTCAAGAGACCCAGTACTTC.

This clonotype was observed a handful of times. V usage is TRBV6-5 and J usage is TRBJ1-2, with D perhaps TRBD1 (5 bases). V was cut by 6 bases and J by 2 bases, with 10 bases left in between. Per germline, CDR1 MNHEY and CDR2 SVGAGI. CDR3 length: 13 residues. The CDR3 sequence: CASSATVNYGYTF. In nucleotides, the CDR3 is TGTGCCAGCAGCGCGACAGTCAACTATGGCTACACCTTC.

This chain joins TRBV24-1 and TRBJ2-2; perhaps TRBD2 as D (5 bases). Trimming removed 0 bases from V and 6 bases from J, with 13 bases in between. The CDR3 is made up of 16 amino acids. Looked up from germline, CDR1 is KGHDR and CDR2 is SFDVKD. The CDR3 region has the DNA TGTGCCACCAGTGATTTGTTCCGGGAAAATGCCGGGGAGCTGTTTTTT. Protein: CATSDLFRENAGELFF.

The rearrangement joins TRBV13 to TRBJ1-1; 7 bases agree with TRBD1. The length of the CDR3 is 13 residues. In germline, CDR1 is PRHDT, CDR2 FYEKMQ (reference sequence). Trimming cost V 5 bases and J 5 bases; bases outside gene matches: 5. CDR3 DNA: TGTGCCAGCAGCGTCCAACAGGGGACTGAAGCTTTCTTT. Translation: CASSVQQGTEAFF.

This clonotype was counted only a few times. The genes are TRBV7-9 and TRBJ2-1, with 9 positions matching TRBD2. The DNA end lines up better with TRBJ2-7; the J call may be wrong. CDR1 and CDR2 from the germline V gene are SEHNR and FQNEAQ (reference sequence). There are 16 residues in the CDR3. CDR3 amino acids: CASSHGTSPSYNEQYF. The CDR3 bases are TGTGCCAGCAGCCACGGGACTAGCCCTTCCTACAATGAGCAGTACTTC.

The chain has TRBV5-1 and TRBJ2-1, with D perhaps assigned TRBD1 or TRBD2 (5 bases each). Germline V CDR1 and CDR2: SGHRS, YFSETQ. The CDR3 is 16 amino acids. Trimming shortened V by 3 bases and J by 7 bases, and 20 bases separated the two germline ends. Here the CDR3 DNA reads TGCGCCAGCAGCTATTATACCGGGACGTCATATAATGAGCAGTTCTTC. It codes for CASSYYTGTSYNEQFF.

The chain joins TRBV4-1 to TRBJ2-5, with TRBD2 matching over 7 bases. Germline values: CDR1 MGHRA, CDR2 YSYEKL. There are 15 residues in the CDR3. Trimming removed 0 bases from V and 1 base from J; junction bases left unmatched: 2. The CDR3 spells CASSQDGTTQETQYF. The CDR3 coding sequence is TGCGCCAGCAGCCAAGATGGGACTACCCAAGAGACCCAGTACTTC.

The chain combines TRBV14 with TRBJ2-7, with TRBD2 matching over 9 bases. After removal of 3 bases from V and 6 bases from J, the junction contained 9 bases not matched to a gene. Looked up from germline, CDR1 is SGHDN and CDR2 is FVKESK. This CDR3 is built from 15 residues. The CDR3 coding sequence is TGTGCCAGCAGCCAGAGACTAGCGGAATACTTCGAGCAGTACTTC. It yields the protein CASSQRLAEYFEQYF.

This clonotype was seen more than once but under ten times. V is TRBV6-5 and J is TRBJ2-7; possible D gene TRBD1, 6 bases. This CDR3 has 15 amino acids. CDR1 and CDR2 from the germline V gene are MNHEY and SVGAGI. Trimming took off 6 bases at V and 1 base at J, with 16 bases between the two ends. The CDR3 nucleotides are TGTGCCAGCAGACCTCTTCAACAGGGATCCTACGAGCAGTACTTC. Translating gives CASRPLQQGSYEQYF.